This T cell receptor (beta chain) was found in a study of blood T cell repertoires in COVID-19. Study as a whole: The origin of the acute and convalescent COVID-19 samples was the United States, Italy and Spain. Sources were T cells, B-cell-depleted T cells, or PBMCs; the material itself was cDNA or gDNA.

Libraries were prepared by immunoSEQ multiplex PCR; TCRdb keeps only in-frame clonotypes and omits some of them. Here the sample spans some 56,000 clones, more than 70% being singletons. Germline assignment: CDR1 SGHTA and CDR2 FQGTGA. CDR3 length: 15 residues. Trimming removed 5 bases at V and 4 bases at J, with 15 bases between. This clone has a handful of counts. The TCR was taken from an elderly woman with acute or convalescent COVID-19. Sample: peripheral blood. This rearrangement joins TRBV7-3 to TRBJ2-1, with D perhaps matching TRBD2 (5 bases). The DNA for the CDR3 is TGTGCCAGCAGCCCGCTAGCCGAATTATACAATGAGCAGTTCTTC. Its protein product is CASSPLAELYNEQFF.